These 21 T cell receptor beta chains came from one sample sequenced in a study of OX40 agonist ivuxolimab in advanced cancers. Some clones are missing from TCRdb's copy, which holds only in-frame ones; the method was immunoSEQ multiplex PCR. The sample contains fewer than 80,000 clones, 75% to 90% of which appear only once. The sample in question was CD4+ or CD8+ T cells sorted from blood, obtained in a trial of the OX40 agonist ivuxolimab. The receptors derive from an adult with an advanced solid tumor such as melanoma, head and neck, liver or kidney cancer.

The chain carries TRBV7-2 and TRBJ2-3; no clear D. V was shortened by 5 bases and J by 6 bases, with 9 bases between the two germline ends. The CDR3 contains 12 residues. The germline gives CDR1 SGHTA, CDR2 FQGNSA. CDR3 sequence: CASSPVGDTQYF. CDR3 sequence (DNA): TGTGCCAGCAGCCCCGTTGGGGATACGCAGTATTTT.

This clone turned up a few times. V usage is TRBV18 and J usage is TRBJ2-3, with D unclear. Germline V gene data show CDR1 as KGHSH and CDR2 as LQKENI. V lost 8 bases, J lost 2 bases, and 2 bases lay in between. The CDR3 runs to 10 residues. The CDR3: CASNTDTQYF. Written as DNA, the CDR3 is TGTGCCAGCAACACAGATACGCAGTATTTT.

This chain joins TRBV7-9 and TRBJ2-3; D unclear. V was trimmed by 5 bases and J by 4 bases, leaving 13 bases between them. The CDR3 totals 14 residues. In germline, CDR1 is SEHNR, CDR2 FQNEAQ (reference sequence). CDR3 in DNA: TGTGCCAGCAGCCTGGACGGTGGCGCAGATACGCAGTATTTT. Translation: CASSLDGGADTQYF. Supplemented by reference TRBV7-9 and TRBJ2-3, the full variable domain reads DTGVSQNPRHKITKRGQNVTFRCDPISEHNRLYWYRQTLGQGPEFLTYFQNEAQLEKSRLLSDRFSAERPKGSFSTLEIQRTEQGDSAMYLCASSLDGGADTQYFGPGTRLTVL.

The chain links TRBV28 to TRBJ2-7, with TRBD1 matching over 7 bases. CDR1 is MDHEN, CDR2 SYDVKM, per germline. Germline trimming cut 3 bases from V and 2 bases from J; bases unmatched to any gene: 1. The CDR3 has 13 residues. CDR3 amino acids: CASSLTGTYEQYF. CDR3 bases: TGTGCCAGCAGTTTGACAGGGACCTACGAGCAGTACTTC.

V is TRBV10-2 and J is TRBJ2-3; 12 bases are shared with TRBD2. Germline trimming cut 6 bases from V and 6 bases from J; bases unmatched to any gene: 4. CDR3 length: 14 residues. In germline, CDR1 is WSHSY, CDR2 SAAADI. In DNA form, the CDR3 reads TGCGCCAGCAGGGTAGGACTAGCGGGGGATACGCAGTATTTT. Amino acids: CASRVGLAGDTQYF.

V is TRBV7-2 and J is TRBJ2-5; D is unclear. V shed 7 bases and J shed 3 bases, with 12 bases lying between them. Germline CDR1 and CDR2: SGHTA and FQGNSA. The CDR3 loop spans 13 amino acids. The CDR3: CASTAFIEETQYF. CDR3 sequence (DNA): TGTGCCAGCACCGCATTTATTGAAGAGACCCAGTACTTC.

This clone came up once. The gene calls are TRBV28 and TRBJ2-7; 12 nucleotides match TRBD2. V dropped 5 bases and J dropped 5; count of bases not matched to a gene: 4. Germline V gives CDR1 MDHEN, CDR2 SYDVKM. This CDR3 region has 14 residues. CDR3 region: CASSQASGGDEQYF. In DNA form, the CDR3 reads TGTGCCAGCAGTCAGGCTAGCGGGGGGGACGAGCAGTACTTC.

This clone showed up just once. The V and J genes are TRBV30 and TRBJ1-2; D gene unclear. The CDR3 is 12 residues long. Germline loops: CDR1 GTSNPN, CDR2 SVGIG (reference sequence). Trimming took 4 bases from V and 0 from J, leaving 6 bases between them. The chain's CDR3 is CAWKPTNYGYTF. The CDR3 bases are TGTGCCTGGAAACCGACTAACTATGGCTACACCTTC.

The J gene is TRBJ2-5, the V gene TRBV5-8, with D uncertain. CDR1 and CDR2 from the germline V gene are SGHTS and YDEGEE. The V and J ends lost 0 bases and 1 base respectively, with 4 bases between them. The CDR3 has 13 amino acids. Here the CDR3 reads CASSLGFQETQYF. Written as DNA, the CDR3 is TGTGCCAGCAGCTTGGGCTTCCAAGAGACCCAGTACTTC. Variable domain in full (rest from reference TRBV5-8 and TRBJ2-5): EAGVTQSPTHLIKTRGQQATLRCSPISGHTSVYWYQQALGLGLQFLLWYDEGEERNRGNFPPRFSGRQFPNYSSELNVNALELEDSALYLCASSLGFQETQYFGPGTRLLVL.

This chain connects TRBV5-1 to TRBJ2-7; 7 bases are shared with TRBD1. CDR3 length: 15 amino acids. Germline V lookup: CDR1 SGHRS, CDR2 YFSETQ. The junction had 7 bases not matched to a gene; V was cut back by 2 bases and J by 2 bases. As DNA, the CDR3 is TGCGCCAGCAGCTTCTCTCCGGGACAGACCTACGAGCAGTACTTC. As protein: CASSFSPGQTYEQYF.

This clone was counted only a few times. The chain has TRBV7-9 and TRBJ2-1; D uncertain. Trimming took 5 bases from V and 10 from J, leaving 9 bases between them. The CDR3 covers 11 residues. Germline loops: CDR1 SEHNR, CDR2 FQNEAQ (reference sequence). The CDR3 DNA follows: TGTGCCAGCAGCATTCAACGCGAGCAGTTCTTC. Its protein is CASSIQREQFF.

This clone was counted only a few times. The V and J genes are TRBV19 and TRBJ2-7, with D perhaps TRBD1 (6 bases). The CDR3 is 12 amino acids. In germline, CDR1 is LNHDA, CDR2 SQIVND (reference sequence). Trimming took 8 bases from V and 0 from J, leaving 8 bases between them. The CDR3: CASGRGSYEQYF. CDR3 DNA: TGTGCCAGTGGCAGGGGCTCCTACGAGCAGTACTTC.

V and J are TRBV30 and TRBJ2-5, with a weak D call TRBD2 (6 bases). Germline CDR1 GTSNPN, CDR2 SVGIG (reference sequence). V dropped 3 bases and J dropped 4 bases, with 15 bases sitting between them. CDR3 size: 14 residues. CDR3 nucleotides: TGTGCCTGGAGCAACCGGGAGATCCCAGAGACCCAGTACTTC. This translates into CAWSNREIPETQYF.

The V call is TRBV19, the J call TRBJ2-1, with D perhaps TRBD1 (5 bases). This CDR3 is 15 amino acids long. Trimming took 3 bases from V and 8 from J, leaving 17 bases between them. Germline CDR1 and CDR2: LNHDA and SQIVND (reference sequence). CDR3 amino acids: CASSMGQGYADEQFF. In DNA, the CDR3 is TGTGCCAGTAGTATGGGGCAGGGTTATGCAGATGAGCAGTTCTTC.

The chain employs TRBV7-3 and TRBJ2-1; 11 bases fit TRBD2. Looked up from germline, CDR1 is SGHTA and CDR2 is FQGTGA. After removal of 8 bases from V and 12 bases from J, the junction contained 15 bases not matched to a gene. This CDR3 has 15 residues. The CDR3 here is CASAPSSGGPVGQFF. The CDR3 DNA reads as TGTGCCAGCGCACCTTCTAGCGGGGGGCCGGTCGGGCAGTTCTTC.

The chain joins TRBV18 to TRBJ2-3; D is ambiguous. CDR1 and CDR2 (germline): KGHSH, LQKENI. V shed 0 bases and J shed 2 bases, with 6 bases lying between them. The CDR3 has 14 amino acids. CDR3 residues: CASSPPTFTDTQYF. CDR3 DNA sequence: TGTGCCAGCTCACCACCGACATTCACAGATACGCAGTATTTT.

The J gene is TRBJ1-2, the V gene TRBV19, with D unresolved. Trimming stripped 2 bases from V and 2 bases from J, with 12 bases between. The length of the CDR3 is 15 residues. In germline, CDR1 is LNHDA, CDR2 SQIVND (reference sequence). The CDR3 DNA is TGTGCCAGTAGTATATGGGAAGAGCGGAACTATGGCTACACCTTC. It encodes CASSIWEERNYGYTF.

The rearrangement uses TRBV5-1 and TRBJ2-4, with 8 bases matching TRBD2. The trim removed 4 bases at V and 5 bases at J, leaving 8 bases unmatched. The CDR3 length is 15 residues. Germline V gives CDR1 SGHRS, CDR2 YFSETQ. The CDR3 sequence: CASSPGGANENIQYF. In nucleotides, the CDR3 is TGCGCCAGCAGCCCCGGGGGGGCCAACGAAAACATTCAGTACTTC.

Points on this clone: At one of its ends the junction is not consistent with the germline gene, which may arise from a read error. The chain links TRBV13 to TRBJ2-5; 7 bases are shared with TRBD2. The V gene's germline CDR1 is PRHDT and CDR2 FYEKMQ (reference sequence). This CDR3 is 12 amino acids long. CDR3 region: CASRWEGLAVNF. CDR3 in DNA: TGTGCCAGCAGATGGGAGGGGTTAGCGGTTAACTTC.

This sequence joins TRBV7-2 and TRBJ2-5; 12 bases line up with TRBD2. CDR1 and CDR2 from the germline V gene are SGHTA and FQGNSA. With 3 bases clipped from V and 5 bases from J, the junction kept 4 bases outside the gene matches. The CDR3 is 15 residues long. The CDR3 reads CASSFGLAGRETQYF. The CDR3 DNA follows: TGTGCCAGCAGCTTCGGACTAGCGGGACGGGAGACCCAGTACTTC.

This chain links TRBV9 with TRBJ2-3, with 8 bases lining up with TRBD1. The V gene's germline CDR1 is SGDLS and CDR2 YYNGEE. The V and J ends lost 1 base and 3 bases, in that order; junction bases with no gene match: 7. This CDR3 has 16 residues. The CDR3 nucleotides read TGTGCCAGCAGCGTATCGGGGACAGGAACTACAGATACGCAGTATTTT. It is translated as CASSVSGTGTTDTQYF.